The 24 T cell receptor beta chains reported below all come from one sample, sequenced in a study of type 1 regulatory T cells. TCRdb re-called the reads through MiXCR, storing one row per CDR3 protein. The sample lists 60,000 to 70,000 distinct CDR3 sequences; roughly 50% were seen once. No antigen has been identified for these receptors. Sequenced: cultured non-Tr1 T cells, either the whole culture or a sorted T cell fraction (not recorded which). These receptors originate from a human donor in good health.

This clonotype has only a few counts. The V call is TRBV7-8, the J call TRBJ1-5; TRBD1 matches at 8 bases. The trim removed 0 bases at V and 4 bases at J, leaving 2 bases unmatched. The CDR3 runs 15 residues. CDR1 and CDR2 from the germline V gene are SGHVS and FQNEAQ. This chain's CDR3 is CASSLAGQANQPQHF. In nucleotides, the CDR3 is TGTGCCAGCAGCTTAGCGGGACAGGCTAATCAGCCCCAGCATTTT.

The genes are TRBV15 and TRBJ1-1; D unclear. V gave up 6 bases and J gave up 3 bases, with 11 bases separating them. Germline V gene lookup returns CDR1 LNHNV and CDR2 YYDKDF (reference sequence). The CDR3 covers 13 residues. DNA of the CDR3: TGTGCCACCAGTGTGGAGGGTTACACTGAAGCTTTCTTT. Translating gives CATSVEGYTEAFF.

This sequence joins TRBV15 and TRBJ2-7; 9 bases are shared with TRBD1. The germline CDR1 and CDR2 sequences are LNHNV and YYDKDF (reference sequence). The CDR3 has 16 residues. V lost 0 bases to trimming and J lost 4 bases; unmatched junction nucleotides: 7. The CDR3 spells CATSRDRTDRGYEQYF. DNA of the CDR3: TGTGCCACCAGCAGAGATCGGACCGACAGGGGGTACGAGCAGTACTTC. Looking up the rest from reference TRBV15 and TRBJ2-7 gives the full variable domain: DAMVIQNPRYQVTQFGKPVTLSCSQTLNHNVMYWYQQKSSQAPKLLFHYYDKDFNNEADTPDNFQSRRPNTSFCFLDIRSPGLGDTAMYLCATSRDRTDRGYEQYFGPGTRLTVT.

The V and J genes are TRBV14 and TRBJ2-1, with 14 nucleotides matching TRBD2. J lost 6 bases, V lost 1 base, and 11 bases had no gene match. Germline assignment: CDR1 SGHDN and CDR2 FVKESK. The CDR3 spans 19 residues. The CDR3 DNA reads TGTGCCAGCAGCCAAGTTCCGGGACTAGCGGGGGCTCGACGCAATGAGCAGTTCTTC. Translated, it gives CASSQVPGLAGARRNEQFF.

This clonotype was seen only once. V is TRBV5-6 and J is TRBJ2-7; D is unclear. V was clipped by 2 bases and J by 3 bases, with 6 bases between them. The germline V gene encodes CDR1 SGHDT and CDR2 YYEEEE. The CDR3 contains 12 residues. The chain's CDR3 is CASSFQHYEQYF. The CDR3 DNA is TGTGCCAGCAGCTTCCAGCACTACGAGCAGTACTTC.

This clonotype was counted a few times. This CDR3 is CASSPSPWTGRSNTGELFF. The CDR3, as DNA: TGTGCCAGCAGTCCCAGTCCCTGGACCGGCAGGTCAAACACCGGGGAGCTGTTTTTT. The chain has TRBV12-3 or TRBV12-4 and TRBJ2-2; no clear D. The ends were cut back, 5 bases at V and 2 bases at J, with 24 bases in the middle. CDR3 length: 19 amino acids.

In this sample, this clonotype turned up a few times. The rearrangement links TRBV5-5 to TRBJ2-7, with 8 bases identical to TRBD2. In germline, CDR1 is SGHKS, CDR2 YYEKEE (reference sequence). The trim removed 1 base at V and 8 bases at J, leaving 5 bases unmatched. CDR3 length: 13 residues. The CDR3 DNA sequence: TGTGCCAGCAGCTTGCCCAGCGGGGGCCAGCAGTACTTC. Translating it yields CASSLPSGGQQYF. Full variable domain (missing parts from reference TRBV5-5 and TRBJ2-7): DAGVTQSPTHLIKTRGQQVTLRCSPISGHKSVSWYQQVLGQGPQFIFQYYEKEERGRGNFPDRFSARQFPNYSSELNVNALLLGDSALYLCASSLPSGGQQYFGPGTRLTVT.

This clonotype appeared a few times. This chain connects TRBV4-1 to TRBJ2-5; 7 bases line up with TRBD1. CDR1 is MGHRA, CDR2 YSYEKL, per germline. The CDR3 sequence is 15 residues long. J gave up 5 bases and V 6 bases, and 12 bases lay outside the gene matches. Written as DNA, the CDR3 is TGCGCCAGCAGTCCCAGGGGTTACAGGGGTGAGACCCAGTACTTC. Translating gives CASSPRGYRGETQYF.

This sequence joins TRBV15 and TRBJ2-1; TRBD1 matches at 7 bases. The V gene's germline CDR1 is LNHNV and CDR2 YYDKDF (reference sequence). The CDR3 is made up of 15 amino acids. Losses at the gene ends were 1 base for V and 10 bases for J; bases not matched to a gene: 10. In DNA form, the CDR3 reads TGTGCCACCAGCAGAGGAGGACAGGAGCGTAGCGAGCAGTTCTTC. Its protein is CATSRGGQERSEQFF. Looking up the rest from reference TRBV15 and TRBJ2-1 gives the full variable domain: DAMVIQNPRYQVTQFGKPVTLSCSQTLNHNVMYWYQQKSSQAPKLLFHYYDKDFNNEADTPDNFQSRRPNTSFCFLDIRSPGLGDTAMYLCATSRGGQERSEQFFGPGTRLTVL.

In its sample, this clonotype is medium-sized (0.01 to 0.1%). V gene TRBV20-1 combines with J gene TRBJ2-3, with 7 nucleotides matching TRBD2. This CDR3 has 16 amino acids. The trim removed 0 bases at V and 6 bases at J, leaving 12 bases unmatched. CDR1 and CDR2 (germline): DFQATT, SNEGSKA (reference sequence). The CDR3 DNA follows: TGCAGTGCTAGAGATTACGCAAGCGGGGTGGGGGATACGCAGTATTTT. It encodes CSARDYASGVGDTQYF.

This clonotype appeared a few times. V usage is TRBV10-3 and J usage is TRBJ1-4; TRBD1 is a possible D gene (6 bases). In germline, CDR1 is ENHRY, CDR2 SYGVKD. The CDR3 length is 15 residues. CDR3 sequence (DNA): TGTGCTTCCACGTCGGGACAAGGGTTGGTTGAAAAACTGTTTTTT. Translated: CASTSGQGLVEKLFF.

V is TRBV20-1 and J is TRBJ2-4; 7 positions match TRBD1. After removal of 6 bases from V and 0 bases from J, the junction contained 11 bases not matched to a gene. CDR3 length: 16 amino acids. From germline, CDR1 is DFQATT and CDR2 SNEGSKA (reference sequence). This CDR3 reads CSARITGVGAKNIQYF. CDR3 nucleotides: TGCAGTGCGCGAATTACAGGGGTTGGAGCCAAAAACATTCAGTACTTC.

V gene TRBV19 combines with J gene TRBJ2-1; D is perhaps TRBD1 or TRBD2 (5 bases each). V lost 4 bases to trimming and J lost 5 bases, with 18 bases between them. Germline V gene lookup returns CDR1 LNHDA and CDR2 SQIVND (reference sequence). The length of the CDR3 is 16 residues. In nucleotides, the CDR3 is TGTGCCAGTAGTACCATTCCCGGGACGTTAAACAATGAGCAGTTCTTC. It specifies CASSTIPGTLNNEQFF.

The chain links TRBV3-1 to TRBJ2-5, with 12 bases aligning to TRBD2. V was clipped by 1 base and J by 4 bases; unmatched bases: 10. The CDR3 sequence is 18 residues long. The germline V gene has CDR1 LGHDT and CDR2 YNNKEL (reference sequence). CDR3 loop: CASSQGLAGGPIPETQYF. CDR3 in DNA: TGTGCCAGCAGCCAAGGGCTAGCGGGGGGGCCTATTCCAGAGACCCAGTACTTC.

The V gene is TRBV7-2, the J gene TRBJ1-2; no firm D call. This CDR3 has 13 amino acids. The V end lost 1 base, the J end lost 5 bases, and 8 bases lay between the germline ends. Germline CDR1 reads SGHTA; CDR2 reads FQGNSA. The CDR3 region is CASSLGTEYGYTF. CDR3 coding DNA: TGTGCCAGCAGCTTAGGGACGGAGTATGGCTACACCTTC.

On this clonotype: At one end, the junction sequence differs from germline, possibly due to a read error. The chain carries TRBV7-9 and TRBJ1-5, with 8 nucleotides matching TRBD1. Germline CDR1 is SEHNR and CDR2 is FQNEAQ (reference sequence). The CDR3 loop spans 13 amino acids. CDR3 sequence: CASSPQGDQPRHF. As DNA, the CDR3 is TGTGCCAGCAGCCCACAGGGGGATCAGCCCCGGCATTTT.

The sample holds one count of this clonotype. The genes are TRBV6-4 and TRBJ2-2, with a possible D match to TRBD2 (5 bases). The CDR3 totals 15 residues. CDR1 and CDR2 (germline): MRHNA, SNTAGT. V was pared by 3 bases and J by 0 bases, with 8 bases between. Here the CDR3 reads CASSESSANTGELFF. DNA of the CDR3: TGTGCCAGCAGTGAGAGTAGCGCGAACACCGGGGAGCTGTTTTTT.

This chain joins TRBV20-1 and TRBJ1-4; a weak D match, TRBD1 (6 bases). The V end was cut by 1 base, the J end by 2 bases, with 17 bases between. Germline V gives CDR1 DFQATT, CDR2 SNEGSKA (reference sequence). This CDR3 is built from 17 residues. The CDR3 DNA reads as TGCAGTGCTAGAGGGGTGGGCCAGGACAGTACTAATGAAAAACTGTTTTTT. It specifies CSARGVGQDSTNEKLFF.

The rearrangement uses TRBV3-1 and TRBJ1-6, with D maybe TRBD1 (6 bases). This CDR3 has 16 residues. Germline CDR1 is LGHDT and CDR2 is YNNKEL (reference sequence). V shed 1 base and J shed 9 bases, with 16 bases lying between them. The CDR3 DNA reads TGTGCCAGCAGCCAAGCCAGGGGTCGTAGTAGTTCACCCCTCCACTTT. It encodes CASSQARGRSSSPLHF.

The table lists this clonotype with a few counts. The V and J genes are TRBV7-9 and TRBJ1-5; maybe TRBD1 (5 bases). Germline V gene lookup returns CDR1 SEHNR and CDR2 FQNEAQ (reference sequence). The CDR3 consists of 14 residues. Trimming cost V 3 bases and J 5 bases, with 11 bases left between them. CDR3 in DNA: TGTGCCAGCAGCTTTGGGGCAGACTATCAGCCCCAGCATTTT. Amino acids: CASSFGADYQPQHF.

The rearrangement links TRBV7-9 to TRBJ1-1; D gene ambiguous. The CDR3 runs 14 residues. Germline CDR1 SEHNR, CDR2 FQNEAQ (reference sequence). V lost 5 bases, J lost 0 bases, and 10 bases lay in between. The CDR3 coding sequence is TGTGCCAGCAGCCCGGGTGGACTGAACACTGAAGCTTTCTTT. Protein sequence: CASSPGGLNTEAFF. Combining the CDR3 with reference TRBV7-9 and TRBJ1-1 gives the whole variable domain DTGVSQNPRHKITKRGQNVTFRCDPISEHNRLYWYRQTLGQGPEFLTYFQNEAQLEKSRLLSDRFSAERPKGSFSTLEIQRTEQGDSAMYLCASSPGGLNTEAFFGQGTRLTVV.

The chain joins TRBV2 to TRBJ1-3; no reliable D call. V was shortened by 2 bases and J by 4 bases, with 15 bases between the two germline ends. The CDR3 length is 16 residues. Germline loops: CDR1 SNHLY, CDR2 FYNNEI. CDR3 protein: CASSEPVNAAGNTIYF. The CDR3 nucleotides are TGTGCCAGCAGTGAACCGGTTAATGCGGCGGGAAACACCATATATTTT.

The rearrangement links TRBV12-3 or TRBV12-4 to TRBJ2-1, with D possibly matching TRBD2 (5 bases). V dropped 5 bases and J dropped 5 bases, with 10 bases sitting between them. The CDR3 consists of 13 residues. CDR3 nucleotides: TGTGCCAGCAGTCGGGGAATCGACAATGAGCAGTTCTTC. It is translated as CASSRGIDNEQFF.

This clonotype was seen more than once but under ten times. The gene calls are TRBV5-1 and TRBJ1-1; possible D gene TRBD1, 5 bases. The germline V gene encodes CDR1 SGHRS and CDR2 YFSETQ. The CDR3 is 15 residues long. Trimming removed 2 bases from V and 2 bases from J, with 13 bases in between. The DNA of the CDR3 is TGCGCCAGCAGCTTTGAGGGGAGAGATAACACTGAAGCTTTCTTT. It specifies CASSFEGRDNTEAFF.